This T cell receptor beta chain came from a study of blood T cell repertoires in COVID-19. Study-wide context: Sources were T cells, B-cell-depleted T cells, or PBMCs; the material itself was cDNA or gDNA.

All enrollees were roughly 18 to 89 years old and from roughly 26 US areas. Those designated as exposed participants met a COVID-19 case within 2 weeks before study entry. Method: immunoSEQ multiplex PCR; TCRdb's copy keeps in-frame clones and lacks some. Altogether 150,000 to 200,000 clones are present, 84% being singletons, with the ten largest covering 3.2%. V was pared by 5 bases and J by 0 bases, with 4 bases of the junction left unmatched. CDR1 KGHSH and CDR2 LQKENI come from the germline V gene. The CDR3 loop spans 15 amino acids. The chain combines TRBV18 with TRBJ1-5; 7 nucleotides match TRBD1. The sample comprised PBMCs or T cells enriched from blood (not recorded which). This TCR derives from a woman aged 30 to 39 who had been exposed to COVID-19. The CDR3: CASSRDSYSNQPQHF. CDR3 in DNA: TGTGCCAGCTCAAGGGACAGCTATAGCAATCAGCCCCAGCATTTT.